This entry is about one T cell receptor beta chain. The data were taken from a study of blood T cell repertoires in COVID-19. Study details: The United States, Italy and Spain were the sources of the acute and convalescent COVID-19 samples. In each case, the material was cDNA or gDNA derived from T cells, B-cell-depleted T cells, or PBMCs.

V lost 2 bases to trimming and J lost 7 bases, with 12 bases between them. There are 13 residues in the CDR3. Germline-derived CDR1 and CDR2 are GTSNPN and SVGIG (reference sequence). Original processing notes: From reference gene primer amplification, estimates of nucleated cell counts were derived. This table comes from immunoSEQ multiplex PCR, and its TCRdb copy is limited to in-frame clones, with some not included. V, J and clone size derive from that table, while D and trimming were established from the DNA sequence. The sample holds over 200,000 clones, 83% seen once. V usage is TRBV30 and J usage is TRBJ1-5; perhaps TRBD1 as D (5 bases). What was sequenced was peripheral blood. The receptor's source is a woman between 40 and 50 years old with active or convalescent COVID-19. CDR3 region: CAWSRAGRQPQHF. CDR3 DNA sequence: TGTGCCTGGAGTCGAGCAGGGCGACAGCCCCAGCATTTT.